These 14 T cell receptor beta chains came from one sample sequenced in a study of blood T cells in healthy people across ages. Primers used in a second PCR of about 7 to 12 cycles were a sample-barcoded 5' primer and a J-beta primer mix. TCRdb reprocessed the 5' RACE reads via MiXCR and lists one record per CDR3 protein. The data show 1 million to 1.2 million distinct CDR3 sequences, approximately 38% seen once. The sequenced material came from blood. All receptors come from a man younger than 30 in good health.

V gene TRBV13 combines with J gene TRBJ2-3; unclear D gene. The CDR3 has 15 residues. Trimming removed 5 bases at V and 2 bases at J, with 14 bases between. Germline lookup yields CDR1 PRHDT and CDR2 FYEKMQ (reference sequence). CDR3 region: CASSRRTANTDTQYF. The CDR3 DNA follows: TGTGCCAGCAGCCGGAGAACGGCTAACACAGATACGCAGTATTTT.

A few counts support this clonotype. The chain joins TRBV7-9 to TRBJ1-2; 7 bases are shared with TRBD1. This CDR3 has 15 amino acids. V lost 5 bases, J lost 4 bases, and 10 bases stayed unmatched. Germline assignment: CDR1 SEHNR and CDR2 FQNEAQ (reference sequence). CDR3 amino acids: CASSPTGDYSYGYTF. As DNA, the CDR3 is TGTGCCAGCAGCCCTACAGGGGACTACTCCTATGGCTACACCTTC.

The chain's CDR3 is CSASIGGRNTIYF. For the CDR3, the DNA is TGCAGTGCTAGTATTGGAGGAAGAAACACCATATATTTT. The chain recombines TRBV20-1 with TRBJ1-3; D uncertain. From germline, CDR1 is DFQATT and CDR2 SNEGSKA (reference sequence). The germline V and J ends were trimmed by 3 bases and 5 bases, with 11 bases remaining between them. This CDR3 has 13 residues.

This clonotype was seen only a few times. The rearrangement uses TRBV24-1 and TRBJ2-3; D uncertain. This CDR3 region has 12 residues. Germline values: CDR1 KGHDR, CDR2 SFDVKD. Trimming shortened V by 4 bases and J by 4 bases, and 5 bases separated the two germline ends. In nucleotides, the CDR3 is TGTGCCACCAGTGAGACGGCAGATACGCAGTATTTT. It translates to CATSETADTQYF.

This clonotype showed up just a few times. V gene TRBV10-3 combines with J gene TRBJ2-7; 9 nucleotides agree with TRBD2. This CDR3 is 17 amino acids long. Germline CDR1 is ENHRY and CDR2 is SYGVKD. J lost 4 bases, V lost 3 bases, and 13 bases had no gene match. As DNA, the CDR3 is TGTGCCATCAGTGAAGGGGACCCTGGTAGCGGGGGTTACGAGCAGTACTTC. It specifies CAISEGDPGSGGYEQYF.

J is TRBJ2-5 and V is TRBV10-3; D call uncertain. Between the trimmed V and J ends, which lost 5 bases and 5 bases, there was a span of 9 bases. This CDR3 region has 12 residues. The V gene's germline CDR1 is ENHRY and CDR2 SYGVKD. The CDR3 DNA sequence: TGTGCCATCAGTTCCGGTCGGGAGACCCAGTACTTC. Protein: CAISSGRETQYF.

This clonotype was counted a few times. This chain uses TRBV6-5 with TRBJ1-2, with 10 bases fitting TRBD1. Germline assignment: CDR1 MNHEY and CDR2 SVGAGI. After removal of 5 bases from V and 4 bases from J, the junction contained 7 bases not matched to a gene. The CDR3 contains 15 residues. CDR3 nucleotide sequence: TGTGCCAGCAGTCGGAGAGACAGGGGGCTCTATGGCTACACCTTC. Its translation is CASSRRDRGLYGYTF.

The table lists this clonotype with many counts. The chain joins TRBV20-1 to TRBJ2-5; D unclear. With 3 bases removed from V and 3 bases from J, the gap between germline ends came to 8 bases. The germline V gene encodes CDR1 DFQATT and CDR2 SNEGSKA (reference sequence). CDR3 length equals 12 residues. As DNA, the CDR3 is TGCAGTGCTAGTCCTCCAAAAGAGACCCAGTACTTC. This encodes CSASPPKETQYF.

This clonotype was detected only a few times. CDR3 in DNA: TGCGCCAGCAGCTTGACAGGGGGCGAGGCAGATACGCAGTATTTT. Amino acid sequence: CASSLTGGEADTQYF. The chain carries TRBV5-1 and TRBJ2-3; 9 positions agree with TRBD1. J was trimmed by 4 bases and V by 1 base; bases with no gene match: 4. The germline CDR1 and CDR2 sequences are SGHRS and YFSETQ. This CDR3 spans 15 amino acids.

This rearrangement joins TRBV5-1 to TRBJ2-6; D is undetermined. The CDR3 length is 15 residues. CDR1 and CDR2 (germline): SGHRS, YFSETQ. The V and J ends lost 0 bases and 0 bases respectively, with 4 bases between them. DNA for the CDR3: TGCGCCAGCAGCTTGGGGAACTCTGGGGCCAACGTCCTGACTTTC. Amino acid sequence: CASSLGNSGANVLTF. Drawing the rest from reference TRBV5-1 and TRBJ2-6, the complete variable domain is KAGVTQTPRYLIKTRGQQVTLSCSPISGHRSVSWYQQTPGQGLQFLFEYFSETQRNKGNFPGRFSGRQFSNSRSEMNVSTLELGDSALYLCASSLGNSGANVLTFGAGSRLTVL.

J is TRBJ2-1 and V is TRBV9; 7 bases map to TRBD1. Germline CDR1 and CDR2: SGDLS and YYNGEE. This CDR3 spans 16 amino acids. Losses at the gene ends were 2 bases for V and 8 bases for J; bases not matched to a gene: 13. CDR3: CASSVPGGSDYDEQFF. The CDR3 DNA reads as TGTGCCAGCAGCGTCCCAGGGGGTTCTGATTACGATGAGCAGTTCTTC.

The chain carries TRBV4-2 and TRBJ1-2; D not resolved. Between the trimmed V and J ends, which lost 0 bases and 2 bases, there was a span of 10 bases. The CDR3 covers 15 residues. Germline loops: CDR1 LGHNA, CDR2 YNFKEQ. DNA of the CDR3: TGTGCCAGCAGCCAAGATCCGGGCAGGAACTATGGCTACACCTTC. Its translation is CASSQDPGRNYGYTF.

A few counts support this clonotype. The chain joins TRBV5-1 to TRBJ2-3; D not certain. V gave up 4 bases and J gave up 1 base, with 13 bases separating them. Germline V lookup: CDR1 SGHRS, CDR2 YFSETQ. CDR3 length: 15 residues. CDR3 in amino acids: CASSTDPGRTDTQYF. CDR3 DNA sequence: TGCGCCAGCAGCACGGATCCGGGCCGCACAGATACGCAGTATTTT.

The genes are TRBV27 and TRBJ1-1; D uncertain. The V end lost 7 bases, the J end lost 4 bases, and 10 bases lay between the germline ends. Germline V gene data show CDR1 as MNHEY and CDR2 as SMNVEV (reference sequence). The CDR3 runs 12 residues. The CDR3 region has the DNA TGTGCCAGCACCGGGATAGGCACTGAAGCTTTCTTT. This sequence encodes CASTGIGTEAFF.